This T cell receptor beta chain was retrieved from a study of blood T cell repertoires in COVID-19 (dated by TCRdb to about 2020). With regard to the full study: Samples covering the acute and convalescent phases of COVID-19 were provided by collaborators in the United States, Italy and Spain. Samples came from the ongoing ImmuneRACE study (first 160 participants) plus 1,254 subjects from 6 global collaborators. The prospective study material was composed of cDNA or gDNA derived from T cells, B-cell-depleted T cells, or PBMCs. The repertoires were released in a freely available public database meant as a resource for research on the immune response to SARS-CoV-2. Where available, HLA class I and class II types were taken from metadata supplied by the sample provider and were not determined by assay-based typing. Deeply sampled blood TCRbeta repertoires from subjects exposed to, actively infected with, or recovered from COVID-19 were included in the dataset. Nearly every sample came with metadata listing a de-identified subject ID, COVID-19 status, age in years and sex. Broader findings and caveats from the paper: Clinical and demographic metadata were provided uncurated, with the amount varying by source and participant.

Regarding this clone: It lacks a known antigen. No per-base quality is available; no much larger clone lies one base away.

Including cysteine and phenylalanine, the CDR3 has 15 amino acids. Solely the CDR3 DNA is kept, with 45 bases framed from the first base. At the junction V is shortened by 5 bases and J by 2 bases; bases outside the gene matches: 8. Based on the germline V gene, the CDR1 and CDR2 sequences are MNHEY and SVGAGI. The collaborating institutions used their own protocols to collect whole blood in K2EDTA tubes. For TCRbeta analysis, collaborators shipped samples as frozen whole blood, isolated PBMCs, or DNA extracted from either of those sample types. TCRbeta CDR3 regions were amplified from genomic DNA using the immunoSEQ Assay, a bias-controlled multiplex PCR. In the paper's pipeline: Within the assay, amplification of reference gene primers was used to estimate how many nucleated cells each sample contained. To quantify the absolute abundance of each unique TCRbeta CDR3 rearrangement, sequence reads were collapsed and filtered. For each sample, productive Simpson clonality was calculated as the square root of Simpson's diversity index over productive rearrangements. Not all clones reach the TCRdb copy of this immuneACCESS table, which keeps in-frame sequences only. Checked studies attribute under half of the gap to unresolved V genes and leave the rest unexplained. Clone size and the V and J calls come from that table; the DNA yielded D and trimming. In this sample the table shows around 310,000 clones, 88% of which occur a single time. Roughly 4% of the sample is held by the ten biggest clonotypes.

This sequence originates from a woman aged 45 to 65 with active or convalescent COVID-19. The sequencing input was peripheral blood. The chain uses TRBV6-5 and TRBJ1-1, and TRBD1 matches 7 of the central bases. The nucleotide sequence reads as follows: TGTGCCAGCAGTACCCAGACAGGGATTAACACTGAAGCTTTCTTT. Translated, this is CASSTQTGINTEAFF.